The source of this T cell receptor (beta chain) is a study of blood T cell repertoires in COVID-19. Participant ages covered about 18 to 90 years across about 25 US areas. Cohort 3 donors counted as recovered after two negative PCRs, clearance, or resolved symptoms. Germline loops: CDR1 SGHVS, CDR2 FNYEAQ. Trimming removed 8 bases at V and 3 bases at J, with 10 bases between. This CDR3 region has 13 residues. The repertoire was sequenced with immunoSEQ multiplex PCR; TCRdb's copy has only in-frame clones and lacks some. The sample shows approximately 400,000 clones, around nine tenths of them seen only once.

The clonotype was recovered from a woman aged 18-30 years who had recovered from COVID-19. V gene TRBV7-6 combines with J gene TRBJ2-2; D call uncertain. The sequenced sample consisted of PBMCs or T cells enriched from blood (not recorded which). The CDR3 protein is CASGDADTGELFF. CDR3 nucleotides: TGTGCCAGCGGAGACGCCGACACCGGGGAGCTGTTTTTT.